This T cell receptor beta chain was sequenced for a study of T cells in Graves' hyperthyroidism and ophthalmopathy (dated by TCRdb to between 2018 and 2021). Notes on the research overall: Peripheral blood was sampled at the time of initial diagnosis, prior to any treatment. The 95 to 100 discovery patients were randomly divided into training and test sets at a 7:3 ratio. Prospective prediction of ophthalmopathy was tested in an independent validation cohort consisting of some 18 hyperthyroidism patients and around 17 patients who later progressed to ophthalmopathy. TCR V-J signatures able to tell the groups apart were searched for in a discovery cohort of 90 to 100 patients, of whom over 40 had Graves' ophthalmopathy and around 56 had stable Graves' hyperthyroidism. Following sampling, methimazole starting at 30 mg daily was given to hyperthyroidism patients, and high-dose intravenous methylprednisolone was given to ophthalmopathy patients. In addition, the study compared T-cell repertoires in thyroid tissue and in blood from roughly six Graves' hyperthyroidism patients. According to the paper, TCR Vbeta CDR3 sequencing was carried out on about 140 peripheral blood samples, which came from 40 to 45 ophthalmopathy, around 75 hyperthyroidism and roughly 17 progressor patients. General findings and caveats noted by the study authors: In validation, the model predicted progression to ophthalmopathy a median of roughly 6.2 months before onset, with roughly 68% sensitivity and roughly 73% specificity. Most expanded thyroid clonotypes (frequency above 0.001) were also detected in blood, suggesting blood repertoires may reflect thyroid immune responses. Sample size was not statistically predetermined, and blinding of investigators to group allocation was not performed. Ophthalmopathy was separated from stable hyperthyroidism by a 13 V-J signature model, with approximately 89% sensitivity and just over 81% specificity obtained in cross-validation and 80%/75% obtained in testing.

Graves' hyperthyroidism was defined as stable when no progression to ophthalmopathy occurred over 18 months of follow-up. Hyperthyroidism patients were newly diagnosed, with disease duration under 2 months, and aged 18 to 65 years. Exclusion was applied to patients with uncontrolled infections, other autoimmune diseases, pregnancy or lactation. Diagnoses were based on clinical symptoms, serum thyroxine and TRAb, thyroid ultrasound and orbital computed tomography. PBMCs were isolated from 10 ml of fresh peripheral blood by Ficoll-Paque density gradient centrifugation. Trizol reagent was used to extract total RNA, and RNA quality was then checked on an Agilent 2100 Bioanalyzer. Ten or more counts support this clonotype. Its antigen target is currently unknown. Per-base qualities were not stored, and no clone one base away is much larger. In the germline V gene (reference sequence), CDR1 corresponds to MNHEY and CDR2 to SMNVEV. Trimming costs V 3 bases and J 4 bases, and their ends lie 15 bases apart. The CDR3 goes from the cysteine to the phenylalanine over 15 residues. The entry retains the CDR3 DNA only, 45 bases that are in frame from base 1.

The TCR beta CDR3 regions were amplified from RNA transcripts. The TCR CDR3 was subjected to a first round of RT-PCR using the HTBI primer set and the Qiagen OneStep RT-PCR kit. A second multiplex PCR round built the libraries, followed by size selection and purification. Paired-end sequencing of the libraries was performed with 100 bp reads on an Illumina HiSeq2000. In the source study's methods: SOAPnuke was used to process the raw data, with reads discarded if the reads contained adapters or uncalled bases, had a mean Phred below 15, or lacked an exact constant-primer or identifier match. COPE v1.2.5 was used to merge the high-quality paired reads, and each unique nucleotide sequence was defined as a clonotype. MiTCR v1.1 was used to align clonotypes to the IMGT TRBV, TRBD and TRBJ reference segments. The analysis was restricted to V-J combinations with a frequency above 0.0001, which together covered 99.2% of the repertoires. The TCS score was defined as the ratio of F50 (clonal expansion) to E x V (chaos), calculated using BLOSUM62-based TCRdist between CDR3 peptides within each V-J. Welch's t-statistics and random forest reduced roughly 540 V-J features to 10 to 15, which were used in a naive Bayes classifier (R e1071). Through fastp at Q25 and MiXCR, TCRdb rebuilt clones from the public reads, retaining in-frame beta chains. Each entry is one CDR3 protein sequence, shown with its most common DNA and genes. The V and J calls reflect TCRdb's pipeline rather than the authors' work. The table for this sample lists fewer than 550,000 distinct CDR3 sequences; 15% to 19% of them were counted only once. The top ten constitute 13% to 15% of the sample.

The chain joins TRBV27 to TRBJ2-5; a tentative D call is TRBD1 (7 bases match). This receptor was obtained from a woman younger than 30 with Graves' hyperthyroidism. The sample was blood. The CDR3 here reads CASSFGRGTLETQYF. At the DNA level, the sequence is TGTGCCAGCAGTTTCGGCAGGGGGACTTTAGAGACCCAGTACTTC.